The rows below give T cell receptor beta chains drawn from one sample of a study of regulatory T cells in long-lasting Graves disease. TCRdb reanalysed the multiplex PCR reads using MiXCR and keeps one entry per CDR3 protein. The sample shows roughly 610,000 distinct CDR3 sequences, about 16% of them seen only once. These data also formed part of another study, on T cells in Graves' hyperthyroidism and ophthalmopathy.

The sample here was peripheral blood mononuclear cells (PBMCs), taken at new diagnosis, from a patient treated with antithyroid drugs. These TCRs come from a man younger than 35 with Graves disease. Each CDR3 is given with its conserved first and last residue. D genes are given only for firm matches. A clone size is listed for some rows: how often the clone was seen (once, few, many), or a class if it is expanded.

cdr3_nt: TGTGCCAGCAGTAGAATGGGGCCGACGGACGAGCAGTACTTC
cdr3_aa: CASSRMGPTDEQYF
v_call: TRBV6-1
clone_size: many
d_call: -
j_call: TRBJ2-7
cdr3_length: 14

cdr3_nt: TGTGCCAGCACCGGGACAGGGAAACCCTACGAGCAGTACTTC
cdr3_aa: CASTGTGKPYEQYF
v_call: TRBV2
clone_size: many
d_call: TRBD1
j_call: TRBJ2-7
cdr3_length: 14

cdr3_nt: TGTGCCAGCAGTGAAATGGGGGGCAGAACTGAAGCTTTCTTT
cdr3_aa: CASSEMGGRTEAFF
v_call: TRBV2
clone_size: many
d_call: -
j_call: TRBJ1-1
cdr3_length: 14

cdr3_nt: TGTGCCACCCGGGTAGCGGGAGCCTACAATGAGCAGTTCTTC
cdr3_aa: CATRVAGAYNEQFF
v_call: TRBV15
clone_size: -
d_call: TRBD2
j_call: TRBJ2-1
cdr3_length: 14

cdr3_nt: TGCGCCAGCAGCGCCTCCGGGACACAATCATATGGCTACACCTTC
cdr3_aa: CASSASGTQSYGYTF
v_call: TRBV5-1
clone_size: -
d_call: -
j_call: TRBJ1-2
cdr3_length: 15

cdr3_nt: TGTGCCAGCAGCCCCCGCGGCGGCGGGAGACGGGCAGATACGCAGTATTTT
cdr3_aa: CASSPRGGGRRADTQYF
v_call: TRBV7-9
clone_size: many
d_call: TRBD2
j_call: TRBJ2-3
cdr3_length: 17

cdr3_nt: TGTGCCAGCATGGCTAGCGGGAGCAAAGAGCAGTACTTC
cdr3_aa: CASMASGSKEQYF
v_call: TRBV6-1
clone_size: many
d_call: TRBD2
j_call: TRBJ2-7
cdr3_length: 13

cdr3_nt: TGTGCCAGCAGCTCCGGCTACTGGGACGGGGGGGAAAATACGCAGTATTTT
cdr3_aa: CASSSGYWDGGENTQYF
v_call: TRBV7-3
clone_size: -
d_call: TRBD2
j_call: TRBJ2-3
cdr3_length: 17

cdr3_nt: TGTGCCAGCAGTGAATTGGCAGGCCACTATGGCTACACCTTC
cdr3_aa: CASSELAGHYGYTF
v_call: TRBV2
clone_size: many
d_call: -
j_call: TRBJ1-2
cdr3_length: 14

cdr3_nt: TGCGCCAGCAGCCAGAACACGGGTTACAGCCAGCCCCAGCATTTT
cdr3_aa: CASSQNTGYSQPQHF
v_call: TRBV4-1
clone_size: few
d_call: -
j_call: TRBJ1-5
cdr3_length: 15

cdr3_nt: TGTACCAGCAGCCCTAGCGGGAGTAGGTACGAGCAGTACTTC
cdr3_aa: CTSSPSGSRYEQYF
v_call: TRBV9
clone_size: few
d_call: TRBD2
j_call: TRBJ2-7
cdr3_length: 14

cdr3_nt: TGTGCCAGCAGTTTACCACCCAGTAACCAGCTCTTC
cdr3_aa: CASSLPPSNQLF
v_call: TRBV28
clone_size: few
d_call: -
j_call: TRBJ2-1
cdr3_length: 12

cdr3_nt: TGTGCCAGCAGTTTCACGATGGGGGAGTCACACTACTATGGCTACACCTTC
cdr3_aa: CASSFTMGESHYYGYTF
v_call: TRBV27
clone_size: -
d_call: -
j_call: TRBJ1-2
cdr3_length: 17

cdr3_nt: TGTGCCAGCAGGTTCATAGGGGGCGGAGGCAATCAGCCCCAGCATTTT
cdr3_aa: CASRFIGGGGNQPQHF
v_call: TRBV27
clone_size: few
d_call: TRBD1
j_call: TRBJ1-5
cdr3_length: 16

cdr3_nt: TGTGCCAGCAGCCAAGTACAGGGAACTAACTATGGCTACACCTTC
cdr3_aa: CASSQVQGTNYGYTF
v_call: TRBV3-1
clone_size: few
d_call: -
j_call: TRBJ1-2
cdr3_length: 15

cdr3_nt: TGTGCCAGCACCCCTAGTCCGGCGAACACCGGGGAGCTGTTTTTT
cdr3_aa: CASTPSPANTGELFF
v_call: TRBV6-1
clone_size: many
d_call: -
j_call: TRBJ2-2
cdr3_length: 15

cdr3_nt: TGCAGTGCTAGAGATTGGAGAGGGACTAGCGGGAGGATTTTCAACGAGCAGTACTTC
cdr3_aa: CSARDWRGTSGRIFNEQYF
v_call: TRBV20-1
clone_size: -
d_call: TRBD2
j_call: TRBJ2-7
cdr3_length: 19

cdr3_nt: TGTGCCAGCAGCGTACAAGGACTAGGGGGCACAGATACGCAGTATTTT
cdr3_aa: CASSVQGLGGTDTQYF
v_call: TRBV9
clone_size: -
d_call: TRBD2
j_call: TRBJ2-3
cdr3_length: 16

cdr3_nt: TGTGCCAGCAGTTCACCCGCCTACGAGCAGTACTTC
cdr3_aa: CASSSPAYEQYF
v_call: TRBV6-5
clone_size: few
d_call: -
j_call: TRBJ2-7
cdr3_length: 12

cdr3_nt: TGTGCCAGCTCAGACGGGGACAGGGTGTTCGAGCAGTTCTTC
cdr3_aa: CASSDGDRVFEQFF
v_call: TRBV2
clone_size: many
d_call: TRBD1
j_call: TRBJ2-1
cdr3_length: 14

cdr3_nt: TGTGCCAGCACCCCAGGACACCTCGGACTAGCGGGAGACTTCTACAATGAGCAGTTCTTC
cdr3_aa: CASTPGHLGLAGDFYNEQFF
v_call: TRBV6-1
clone_size: many
d_call: TRBD2
j_call: TRBJ2-1
cdr3_length: 20

cdr3_nt: TGTGCCAGCAGCCAAGAGGGAGAACGGACCTACAATGAGCAGTTCTTC
cdr3_aa: CASSQEGERTYNEQFF
v_call: TRBV3-1
clone_size: few
d_call: -
j_call: TRBJ2-1
cdr3_length: 16

cdr3_nt: TGTGCCAGCAGCCCCTATCGGGGACCGAACACTGAAGCTTTCTTT
cdr3_aa: CASSPYRGPNTEAFF
v_call: TRBV7-3
clone_size: few
d_call: -
j_call: TRBJ1-1
cdr3_length: 15

cdr3_nt: TGTGCCAGCAGGCAAGGTGTTAGCTATGGCTACACCTTC
cdr3_aa: CASRQGVSYGYTF
v_call: TRBV3-1
clone_size: many
d_call: -
j_call: TRBJ1-2
cdr3_length: 13

cdr3_nt: TGTGCCAGCAGCTTAAACAGGGCTGGCTACACCTTC
cdr3_aa: CASSLNRAGYTF
v_call: TRBV11-2
clone_size: -
d_call: -
j_call: TRBJ1-2
cdr3_length: 12

cdr3_nt: TGTGCCTGGAGCTCAGGTTGGACAGATACGCAGTATTTT
cdr3_aa: CAWSSGWTDTQYF
v_call: TRBV30
clone_size: -
d_call: -
j_call: TRBJ2-3
cdr3_length: 13

cdr3_nt: TGTGCCAGCAGTTCTAGCGCCGGAACTACGTGGGGGGAGCAGTTCTTC
cdr3_aa: CASSSSAGTTWGEQFF
v_call: TRBV27
clone_size: few
d_call: -
j_call: TRBJ2-1
cdr3_length: 16